Shown below are 30 T cell receptor beta chains from a single sample sequenced in a study of blood T cell repertoires in COVID-19. Clones were sequenced by immunoSEQ multiplex PCR, and TCRdb holds only the in-frame ones, with some missing. The sample includes under 150,000 clones, 70% to 90% of them seen just once. Material for sequencing was PBMCs or T cells enriched from blood (not recorded which). The receptors stem from a woman in her 50s who had recovered from COVID-19.

This clone came up a few times. V gene TRBV7-8 combines with J gene TRBJ1-2; 7 bases match TRBD1. The ends lost 1 base at V and 2 bases at J; junction bases unmatched: 4. This CDR3 is 15 amino acids long. Germline V gene lookup returns CDR1 SGHVS and CDR2 FQNEAQ. The CDR3 loop is CASSLVAGGNYGYTF. CDR3 bases: TGTGCCAGCAGCTTAGTCGCAGGGGGAAACTATGGCTACACCTTC.

Here the CDR3 reads CASSSGGTAVETQYF. The CDR3 DNA sequence: TGTGCCAGTAGTTCGGGTGGGACAGCCGTGGAGACCCAGTACTTC. The chain combines TRBV19 with TRBJ2-5; 7 positions agree with TRBD1. Germline V gene data show CDR1 as LNHDA and CDR2 as SQIVND (reference sequence). The CDR3 has 15 residues. Trimming took 5 bases from V and 5 from J; bases not matched to a gene: 11.

This chain uses TRBV5-1 with TRBJ2-3, with 9 bases that match TRBD1. The CDR3 loop spans 15 amino acids. V dropped 0 bases and J dropped 6; count of bases not matched to a gene: 5. Germline V CDR1 and CDR2: SGHRS, YFSETQ. CDR3 nucleotides: TGCGCCAGCAGCTTGGGGGACAGGGACCGTGATACGCAGTATTTT. This sequence encodes CASSLGDRDRDTQYF.

The chain uses TRBV19 and TRBJ1-1; 9 positions match TRBD1. The CDR3 is 15 residues long. Germline V gives CDR1 LNHDA, CDR2 SQIVND (reference sequence). The junction had 8 bases not matched to a gene; V was cut back by 3 bases and J by 6 bases. CDR3: CASSIGTGFSSEAFF. DNA of the CDR3: TGTGCCAGTAGTATTGGGACAGGGTTTAGTTCTGAAGCTTTCTTT.

The chain has TRBV3-1 (or the pseudogene TRBV3-2) and TRBJ2-1; D might be TRBD1 (6 bases). The CDR3 covers 14 residues. Trimming shortened V by 5 bases and J by 6 bases, and 14 bases separated the two germline ends. The V gene's germline CDR1 is LGHDT and CDR2 YNNKEL (reference sequence). CDR3 sequence reads: CASSNRYRVNEQFF. The CDR3 DNA follows: TGTGCCAGCAGCAACCGTTACAGGGTCAATGAGCAGTTCTTC.

This chain connects TRBV5-1 to TRBJ2-5; 11 nucleotides match TRBD2. V dropped 4 bases and J dropped 4; count of bases not matched to a gene: 9. Germline assignment: CDR1 SGHRS and CDR2 YFSETQ. This CDR3 has 16 residues. The CDR3 DNA sequence: TGCGCCAGCAGCACAGGGACTAGCGGAGGCGGAGAGACCCAGTACTTC. Translated: CASSTGTSGGGETQYF.

For the CDR3, the DNA is TGCGCCAGCGTGCTTGGGGACAGGGGTCCCTACGAGCAGTACTTC. Protein: CASVLGDRGPYEQYF. The J gene is TRBJ2-7, the V gene TRBV5-1, with 10 bases that match TRBD1. Germline V gene data show CDR1 as SGHRS and CDR2 as YFSETQ. CDR3 length: 15 residues. V lost 7 bases to trimming and J lost 2 bases; unmatched junction nucleotides: 9.

This chain joins TRBV18 and TRBJ2-1, with TRBD1 matching 7 bases. The CDR3 has 14 amino acids. Germline-derived CDR1 and CDR2 are KGHSH and LQKENI. J gave up 5 bases and V 2 bases, and 3 bases lay outside the gene matches. Written as DNA, the CDR3 is TGTGCCAGCTCACCAGGACAGGACAACAATGAGCAGTTCTTC. Translation: CASSPGQDNNEQFF. The full variable domain, rest sourced from reference TRBV18 and TRBJ2-1, is NAGVMQNPRHLVRRRGQEARLRCSPMKGHSHVYWYRQLPEEGLKFMVYLQKENIIDESGMPKERFSAEFPKEGPSILRIQQVVRGDSAAYFCASSPGQDNNEQFFGPGTRLTVL.

This clone was recorded once. The V call is TRBV5-1, the J call TRBJ1-2, with 7 bases that match TRBD1. The CDR3 covers 14 residues. Germline V gene lookup returns CDR1 SGHRS and CDR2 YFSETQ. The trim removed 4 bases at V and 0 bases at J, leaving 3 bases unmatched. The CDR3 loop is CASSPGTANYGYTF. DNA of the CDR3: TGCGCCAGCAGCCCCGGGACAGCTAACTATGGCTACACCTTC.

V and J are TRBV24-1 and TRBJ2-3, with D tentatively TRBD1 (6 bases). The CDR3 has 16 residues. Germline CDR1 is KGHDR and CDR2 is SFDVKD. V was trimmed by 1 base and J by 2 bases, leaving 12 bases between them. CDR3 amino acids: CATSDFAGANTDTQYF. CDR3 sequence (DNA): TGTGCCACCAGTGATTTTGCAGGGGCGAACACAGATACGCAGTATTTT.

This clone has only one observation. This rearrangement joins TRBV4-1 to TRBJ2-3; 11 bases are shared with TRBD2. Trimming at V came to 4 bases and at J to 4 bases, leaving 7 bases not matched to a gene. In germline, CDR1 is MGHRA, CDR2 YSYEKL. CDR3 length: 16 residues. CDR3 residues: CASSLRLAGGADTQYF. In nucleotides, the CDR3 is TGCGCCAGCAGCCTCCGCCTAGCGGGGGGCGCAGATACGCAGTATTTT.

This rearrangement joins TRBV7-8 to TRBJ2-7; weak D call: TRBD1 (6 bases). V dropped 5 bases and J dropped 7 bases, with 15 bases sitting between them. This CDR3 spans 13 amino acids. CDR1 and CDR2 from the germline V gene are SGHVS and FQNEAQ. CDR3 coding DNA: TGTGCCAGCAGCCCGGAAATGGGGGCGGAGCAGTACTTC. Translating gives CASSPEMGAEQYF.

This clone was recorded once. The chain carries TRBV6-1 and TRBJ2-1; D is unclear. The CDR3 length is 14 residues. Germline V gene data show CDR1 as MNHNS and CDR2 as SASEGT. V shed 1 base and J shed 12 bases, with 16 bases lying between them. The CDR3 region has the DNA TGTGCCAGCAGTGAAGATGGGCAGGTCCAGAGGCAGTTCTTC. As protein: CASSEDGQVQRQFF.

This clone was seen more than once but under ten times. The chain recombines TRBV7-9 with TRBJ2-1; TRBD2 agrees at 8 bases. The CDR3 has 16 amino acids. In germline, CDR1 is SEHNR, CDR2 FQNEAQ (reference sequence). J lost 4 bases, V lost 5 bases, and 10 bases had no gene match. CDR3 in amino acids: CASSPPGLGLYNEQFF. CDR3 coding DNA: TGTGCCAGCAGCCCGCCGGGACTAGGGCTGTACAATGAGCAGTTCTTC.

This clone showed up just once. This chain uses TRBV29-1 with TRBJ1-1; 7 bases fit TRBD1. The J segment lost 11 bases and the V segment lost 1 base, leaving 10 bases of the junction unmatched. Germline lookup yields CDR1 SQVTM and CDR2 ANQGSEA. This CDR3 comprises 13 residues. CDR3 coding DNA: TGCAGCGTTGAAGCTGGGGCGACAGGGCTGGCTTTCTTT. Its translation: CSVEAGATGLAFF.

The chain recombines TRBV24-1 with TRBJ2-3; TRBD1 matches 8 bases. Germline CDR1 and CDR2: KGHDR and SFDVKD. V trimming: 3 bases; J trimming: 1 base; junction bases outside the gene matches: 2. The CDR3 has 15 amino acids. CDR3 in amino acids: CATSDGQGRTDTQYF. CDR3 in DNA: TGTGCCACCAGTGATGGACAGGGTCGCACAGATACGCAGTATTTT.

The J gene is TRBJ2-6, the V gene TRBV5-4; tentative D call: TRBD1 (6 bases). This CDR3 has 18 amino acids. CDR1 and CDR2 from the germline V gene are SGHNT and YYREEE (reference sequence). V lost 1 base and J 1 base, leaving 15 bases between the germline ends. As DNA, the CDR3 is TGTGCCAGCAGCTTGAGGGGCAGGGGCGCGTCTGGGGCCAACGTCCTGACTTTC. This encodes CASSLRGRGASGANVLTF.

This chain joins TRBV9 and TRBJ1-5, with D unclear. The germline gives CDR1 SGDLS, CDR2 YYNGEE. The CDR3 is 15 residues long. Trimming shortened V by 1 base and J by 4 bases, and 12 bases separated the two germline ends. CDR3 loop: CASSVRQTWNQPQHF. The CDR3 DNA follows: TGTGCCAGCAGCGTAAGGCAGACTTGGAATCAGCCCCAGCATTTT.

The V gene is TRBV7-9, the J gene TRBJ2-2; 7 bases are shared with TRBD1. The length of the CDR3 is 15 residues. From germline, CDR1 is SEHNR and CDR2 FQNEAQ (reference sequence). Trimming at V came to 2 bases and at J to 5 bases, leaving 5 bases not matched to a gene. CDR3 in DNA: TGTGCCAGCAGCTTAACCAGGGGGAAGACCGGGGAGCTGTTTTTT. Amino acid sequence: CASSLTRGKTGELFF.

This chain links TRBV4-3 with TRBJ2-7; weak D call: TRBD1 (7 bases). The CDR3 totals 16 residues. Trimming left V 0 bases short and J 4 bases short, with 16 bases between. CDR1 is LGHNA, CDR2 YSLEER, per germline. The CDR3 region is CASSQEYRGGWYEQYF. The DNA of the CDR3 is TGCGCCAGCAGCCAAGAATACAGGGGAGGATGGTACGAGCAGTACTTC.

The chain employs TRBV3-1 (or the pseudogene TRBV3-2) and TRBJ2-7; D remains ambiguous. Trimming took 0 bases from V and 4 from J, leaving 4 bases between them. Per germline, CDR1 LGHDT and CDR2 YNNKEL (reference sequence). The CDR3 extends over 12 amino acids. The CDR3 reads CASSQDLYEQYF. The CDR3 DNA reads as TGTGCCAGCAGCCAAGATCTTTACGAGCAGTACTTC.

This chain links TRBV12-3 or TRBV12-4 with TRBJ2-7; D unresolved. Trimming removed 3 bases at V and 3 bases at J, with 9 bases between. This CDR3 has 13 residues. The CDR3 bases are TGTGCCAGCAGTTTCGAGATTAGCTACGAGCAGTACTTC. This translates into CASSFEISYEQYF.

This chain joins TRBV27 and TRBJ2-1; 9 nucleotides agree with TRBD1. The germline gives CDR1 MNHEY, CDR2 SMNVEV (reference sequence). The CDR3 has 16 residues. The V gene end was trimmed by 4 bases and the J gene end by 1 base; junction bases not matched to a gene: 5. This CDR3 is CASSYGTGLSYNEQFF. CDR3 bases: TGTGCCAGCAGTTACGGGACAGGGCTGTCCTACAATGAGCAGTTCTTC.

The chain recombines TRBV7-8 with TRBJ1-5; D ambiguous. The V gene lost 2 bases and the J gene lost 3 bases, with 2 bases spanning the gap. The CDR3 runs to 12 residues. Germline-derived CDR1 and CDR2 are SGHVS and FQNEAQ. This chain's CDR3 is CASSLYNQPQHF. The CDR3 DNA sequence: TGTGCCAGCAGCTTATACAATCAGCCCCAGCATTTT.

This clone appeared once. The gene calls are TRBV29-1 and TRBJ2-4, with 8 bases that match TRBD1. This CDR3 contains 14 residues. Germline values: CDR1 SQVTM, CDR2 ANQGSEA. Germline trimming cut 2 bases from V and 8 bases from J; bases unmatched to any gene: 8. In DNA, the CDR3 is TGCAGCGTTGAACAAGGGAACAGGGGGTACATTCAGTACTTC. Translation gives CSVEQGNRGYIQYF.

V gene TRBV14 combines with J gene TRBJ1-4; D is unclear. V lost 4 bases, J lost 7 bases, and 10 bases lay in between. The CDR3 loop spans 13 amino acids. Looked up from germline, CDR1 is SGHDN and CDR2 is FVKESK. DNA for the CDR3: TGTGCCAGCAGCCGAGAAAGAGCTGAAAAACTGTTTTTT. This encodes CASSRERAEKLFF.

This clone appeared a few times. The V and J genes are TRBV6-2 or TRBV6-3 and TRBJ1-5; possibly TRBD1 for D (6 bases). V was shortened by 2 bases and J by 9 bases, with 11 bases between the two germline ends. CDR3 size: 13 residues. Germline values: CDR1 MNHEY, CDR2 SVGEGT. In DNA, the CDR3 is TGTGCCAGCAGTTACGGGGGCCCAGGGCCCCAGCATTTT. Translation gives CASSYGGPGPQHF.

The chain has TRBV7-6 and TRBJ1-3, with 8 bases matching TRBD1. Germline CDR1 reads SGHVS; CDR2 reads FNYEAQ. CDR3 length: 15 residues. V trimming: 5 bases; J trimming: 8 bases; junction bases outside the gene matches: 11. Here the CDR3 reads CASSTRQGIWDTIYF. Written as DNA, the CDR3 is TGTGCCAGCAGCACCCGACAGGGGATCTGGGACACCATATATTTT.

V usage is TRBV7-2 and J usage is TRBJ2-5, with TRBD1 identical over 11 bases. Trimming cost V 3 bases and J 6 bases; bases outside gene matches: 9. Germline V lookup: CDR1 SGHTA, CDR2 FQGNSA. The CDR3 loop spans 16 amino acids. The CDR3 DNA sequence: TGTGCCAGCAGCTTCACTCCGGGACAGGGGGGGCAGACCCAGTACTTC. Protein product: CASSFTPGQGGQTQYF.

The chain joins TRBV5-1 to TRBJ2-6; 9 positions agree with TRBD1. The CDR3 is 14 residues long. With 4 bases clipped from V and 8 bases from J, the junction kept 4 bases outside the gene matches. The germline gives CDR1 SGHRS, CDR2 YFSETQ. The CDR3 protein is CASSLGQGPNVLTF. CDR3 coding DNA: TGCGCCAGCAGCCTAGGACAGGGGCCCAACGTCCTGACTTTC.